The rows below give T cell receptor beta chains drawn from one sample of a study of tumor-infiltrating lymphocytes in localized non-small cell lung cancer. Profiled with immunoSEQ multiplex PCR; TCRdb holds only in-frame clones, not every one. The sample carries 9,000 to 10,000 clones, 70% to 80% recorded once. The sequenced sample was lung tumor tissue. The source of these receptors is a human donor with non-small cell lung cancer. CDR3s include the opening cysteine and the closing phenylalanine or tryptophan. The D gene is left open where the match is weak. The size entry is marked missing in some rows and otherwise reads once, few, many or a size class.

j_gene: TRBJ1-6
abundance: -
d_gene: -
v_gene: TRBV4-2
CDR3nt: TGTGCCAGCAGGGAGGGTAGGGCTTATAATTCACCCCTCCACTTT
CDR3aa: CASREGRAYNSPLHF

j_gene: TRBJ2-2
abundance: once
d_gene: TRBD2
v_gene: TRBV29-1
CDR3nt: TGCAGCGTTGAAGTTTGGGGGGGGGTCGACACCGGGGAGCTGTTTTTT
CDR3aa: CSVEVWGGVDTGELFF

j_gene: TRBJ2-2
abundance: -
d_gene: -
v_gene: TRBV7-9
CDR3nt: TGTGCCAGCAGCCGAGGACTGCTCTCGGCGAACACCGGGGAGCTGTTTTTT
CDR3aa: CASSRGLLSANTGELFF

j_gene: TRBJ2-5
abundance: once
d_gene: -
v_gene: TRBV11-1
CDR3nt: TGTGCCAGCAGCTTAGGGTGGAGGGAAGAGACCCAGTACTTC
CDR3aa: CASSLGWREETQYF

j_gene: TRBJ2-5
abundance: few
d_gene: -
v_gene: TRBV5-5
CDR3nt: TGTGCCAGCAGCTTGGCCGACGGACCGCAAGAGACCCAGTACTTC
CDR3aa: CASSLADGPQETQYF

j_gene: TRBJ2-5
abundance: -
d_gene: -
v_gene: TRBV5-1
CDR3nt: TGCGCCAGCAGCTTGAACCCCAGGACATTTCAAGAGACCCAGTACTTC
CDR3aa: CASSLNPRTFQETQYF

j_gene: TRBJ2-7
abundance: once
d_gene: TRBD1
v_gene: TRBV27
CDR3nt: TGTGCCAGCAGTTTAAGAGTGGGGACAGGGGTCTACGAGCAGTACTTC
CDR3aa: CASSLRVGTGVYEQYF

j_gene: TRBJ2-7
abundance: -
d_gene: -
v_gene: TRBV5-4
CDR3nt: TGTGCCAGCAGCTTGGAGGTGGGCTACGAGCAGTACTTC
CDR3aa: CASSLEVGYEQYF

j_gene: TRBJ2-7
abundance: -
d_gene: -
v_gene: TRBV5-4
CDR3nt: TGTGCCAGCAGCTTGATCGGGGGTGGTTTCTACGAGCAGTACTTC
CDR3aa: CASSLIGGGFYEQYF

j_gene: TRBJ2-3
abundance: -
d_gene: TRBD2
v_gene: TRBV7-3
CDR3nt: TGTGCCAGCAGCGTAAGCGGGGGGGCCCGAGATACGCAGTATTTT
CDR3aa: CASSVSGGARDTQYF

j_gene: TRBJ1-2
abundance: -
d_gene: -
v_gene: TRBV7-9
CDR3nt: TGTGCCAGCAGCACCACAGGATCTAACTATGGCTACACCTTC
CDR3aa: CASSTTGSNYGYTF

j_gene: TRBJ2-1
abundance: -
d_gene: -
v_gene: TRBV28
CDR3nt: TGTGCCAGCATCTCTTTCAGGGGTGATGAGCAGTTCTTC
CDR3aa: CASISFRGDEQFF

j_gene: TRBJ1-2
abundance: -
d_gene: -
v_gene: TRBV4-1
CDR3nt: TGCGCCAGCAGCCAAGAGCCCGGACGTCGGCGGACCTCTGGCTACACCTTC
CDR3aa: CASSQEPGRRRTSGYTF

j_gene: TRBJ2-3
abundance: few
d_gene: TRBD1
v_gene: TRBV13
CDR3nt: TGTGCCAGCAGCTTAGAGATGGGGACAGGGGAAACAGATACGCAGTATTTT
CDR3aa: CASSLEMGTGETDTQYF

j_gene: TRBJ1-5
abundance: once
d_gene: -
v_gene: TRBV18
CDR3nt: TGTGCCAGCTCACCGAGCGGGACTCTGCATAGCAATCAGCCCCAGCATTTT
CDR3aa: CASSPSGTLHSNQPQHF

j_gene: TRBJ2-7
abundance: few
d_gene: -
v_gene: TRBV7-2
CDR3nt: TGTGCCAGCAGCTTACGTGGCTACGAGCAGTACTTC
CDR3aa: CASSLRGYEQYF

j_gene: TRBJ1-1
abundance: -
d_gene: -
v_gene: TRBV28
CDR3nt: TGTGCCAGCAGCCCTCCGGATGTCACTGAAGCTTTCTTT
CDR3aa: CASSPPDVTEAFF

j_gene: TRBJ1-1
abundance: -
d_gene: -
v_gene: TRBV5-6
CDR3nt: TGTGCCAGCAGCTTTTCAGTGGGAAATTTGATGAACACTGAAGCTTTCTTT
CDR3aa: CASSFSVGNLMNTEAFF

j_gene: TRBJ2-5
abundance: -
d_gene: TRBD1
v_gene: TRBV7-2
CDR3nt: TGTGCCAGCAGCCGGGACAGGGCGGCGGAGACCCAGTACTTC
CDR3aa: CASSRDRAAETQYF

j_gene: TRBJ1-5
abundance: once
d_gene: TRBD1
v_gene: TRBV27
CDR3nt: TGTGCCAGCAGTTTATGGGGACAGGGCCAGCCCCAGCATTTT
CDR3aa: CASSLWGQGQPQHF

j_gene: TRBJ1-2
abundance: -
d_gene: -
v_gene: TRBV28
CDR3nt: TGTGCCAGCAGTTTAACCATCGGTGGCTACACCTTC
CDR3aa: CASSLTIGGYTF

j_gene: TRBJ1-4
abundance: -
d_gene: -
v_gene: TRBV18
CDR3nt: TGTGCCAGCTCACCACCGAGCGGTCAGAATGAAAAACTGTTTTTT
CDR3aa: CASSPPSGQNEKLFF

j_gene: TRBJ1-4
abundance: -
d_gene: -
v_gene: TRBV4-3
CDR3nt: TGCGCCAGCAGCCAAGTTCCGGGGGTTACGGGGGAAAAACTGTTTTTT
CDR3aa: CASSQVPGVTGEKLFF

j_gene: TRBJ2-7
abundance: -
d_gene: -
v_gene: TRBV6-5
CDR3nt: TGTGCCAGCAGTTACGGGGACCTGGGGGATTACGAGCAGTACTTC
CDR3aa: CASSYGDLGDYEQYF

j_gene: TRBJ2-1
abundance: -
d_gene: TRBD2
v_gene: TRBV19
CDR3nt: TGTGCCAGTAGAGCCCCGGGGGGGATCTCCTACAATGAGCAGTTCTTC
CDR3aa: CASRAPGGISYNEQFF

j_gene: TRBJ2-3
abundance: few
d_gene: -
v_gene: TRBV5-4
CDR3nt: TGTGCCAGCAGCTTGGAGGGAGCTAGCACAGATACGCAGTATTTT
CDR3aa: CASSLEGASTDTQYF

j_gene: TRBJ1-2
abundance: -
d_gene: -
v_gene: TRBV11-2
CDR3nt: TGTGCCAGCAGCGCAAACTATGGCTACACCTTC
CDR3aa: CASSANYGYTF

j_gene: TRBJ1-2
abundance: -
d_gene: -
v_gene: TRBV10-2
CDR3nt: TGCGCCAGCAGCCCCGACCTCTATGGCTACACCTTC
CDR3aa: CASSPDLYGYTF